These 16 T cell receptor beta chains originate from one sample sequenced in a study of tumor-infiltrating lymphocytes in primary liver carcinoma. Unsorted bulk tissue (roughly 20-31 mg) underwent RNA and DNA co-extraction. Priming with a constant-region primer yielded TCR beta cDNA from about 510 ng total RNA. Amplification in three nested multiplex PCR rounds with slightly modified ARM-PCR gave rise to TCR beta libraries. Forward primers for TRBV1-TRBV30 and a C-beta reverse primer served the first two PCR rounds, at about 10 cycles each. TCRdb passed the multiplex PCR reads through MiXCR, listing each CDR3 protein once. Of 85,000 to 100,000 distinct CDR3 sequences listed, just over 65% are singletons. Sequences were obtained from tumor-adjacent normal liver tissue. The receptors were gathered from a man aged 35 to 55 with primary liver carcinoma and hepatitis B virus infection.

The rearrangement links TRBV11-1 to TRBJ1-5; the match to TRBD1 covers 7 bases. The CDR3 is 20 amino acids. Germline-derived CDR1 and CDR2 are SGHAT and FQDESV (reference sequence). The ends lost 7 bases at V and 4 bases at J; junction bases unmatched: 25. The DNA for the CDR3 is TGTGCCAGCAACCAAGCCCGAGTAGACAGGGTGTTACGCTATAATCAGCCCCAGCATTTT. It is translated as CASNQARVDRVLRYNQPQHF.

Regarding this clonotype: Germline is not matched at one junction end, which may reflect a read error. The CDR3 protein is CANSALAYVQYF. The CDR3 nucleotides are TGTGCCAACAGTGCACTAGCCTATGTGCAGTACTTC. V and J are TRBV12-3 or TRBV12-4 and TRBJ2-7; possibly TRBD2 for D (6 bases). The CDR3 is made up of 12 amino acids.

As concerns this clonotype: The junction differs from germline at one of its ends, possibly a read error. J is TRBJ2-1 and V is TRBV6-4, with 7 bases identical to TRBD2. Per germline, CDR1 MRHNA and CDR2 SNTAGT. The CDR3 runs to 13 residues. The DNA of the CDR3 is TGTGCCCGCAGTGACTCGAGCAGCGGGATTACGTTCTTC. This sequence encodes CARSDSSSGITFF.

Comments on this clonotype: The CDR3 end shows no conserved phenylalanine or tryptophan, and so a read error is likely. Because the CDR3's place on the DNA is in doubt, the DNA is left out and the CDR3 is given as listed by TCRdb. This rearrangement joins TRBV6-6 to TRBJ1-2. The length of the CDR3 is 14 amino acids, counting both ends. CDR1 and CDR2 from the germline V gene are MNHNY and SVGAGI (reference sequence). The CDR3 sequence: CASSYRTASYGHTV.

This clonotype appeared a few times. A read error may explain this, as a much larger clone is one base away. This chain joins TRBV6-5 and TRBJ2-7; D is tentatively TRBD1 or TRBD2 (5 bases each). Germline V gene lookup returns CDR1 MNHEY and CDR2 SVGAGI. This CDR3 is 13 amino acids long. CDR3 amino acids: CASNAGTTTERYF. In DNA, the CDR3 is TGTGCCAGCAATGCCGGGACGACCACCGAGCGGTACTTC.

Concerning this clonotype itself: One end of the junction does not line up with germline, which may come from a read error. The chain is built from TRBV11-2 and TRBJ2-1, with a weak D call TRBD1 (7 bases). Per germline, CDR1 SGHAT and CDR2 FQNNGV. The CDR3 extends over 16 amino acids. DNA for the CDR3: TGTGCCAGCAGCCTAGGGGGCGGGAATTTTCACGATGAACAGTTCTTC. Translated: CASSLGGGNFHDEQFF.

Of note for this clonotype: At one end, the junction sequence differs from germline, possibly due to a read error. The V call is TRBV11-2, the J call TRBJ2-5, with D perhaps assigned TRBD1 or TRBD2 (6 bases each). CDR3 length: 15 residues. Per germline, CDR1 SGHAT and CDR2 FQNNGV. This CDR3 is CASSELTGTGETQHF. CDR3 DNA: TGTGCCAGCAGCGAACTGACAGGAACGGGAGAGACCCAGCACTTC.

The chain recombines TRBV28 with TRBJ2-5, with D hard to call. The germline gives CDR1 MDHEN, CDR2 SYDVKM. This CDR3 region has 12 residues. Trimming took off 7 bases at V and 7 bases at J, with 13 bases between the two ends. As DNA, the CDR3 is TGTGCCAGCAACGGAGCTCCCCTGACCCAGTACTTC. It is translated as CASNGAPLTQYF.

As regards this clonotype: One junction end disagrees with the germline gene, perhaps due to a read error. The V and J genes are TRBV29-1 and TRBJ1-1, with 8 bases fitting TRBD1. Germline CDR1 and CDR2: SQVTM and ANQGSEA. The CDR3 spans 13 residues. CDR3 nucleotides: TGCAGCGTTGACGGTCAGGGGGCTACTGAAACTTTCTTT. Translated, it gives CSVDGQGATETFF.

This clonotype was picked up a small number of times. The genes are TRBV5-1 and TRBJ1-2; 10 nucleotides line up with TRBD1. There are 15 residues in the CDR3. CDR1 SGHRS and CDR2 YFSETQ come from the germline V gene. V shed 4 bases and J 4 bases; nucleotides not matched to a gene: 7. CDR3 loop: CASSPRDRGLYGYTF. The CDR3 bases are TGCGCCAGCAGCCCCCGGGACAGGGGACTCTATGGCTACACCTTC.

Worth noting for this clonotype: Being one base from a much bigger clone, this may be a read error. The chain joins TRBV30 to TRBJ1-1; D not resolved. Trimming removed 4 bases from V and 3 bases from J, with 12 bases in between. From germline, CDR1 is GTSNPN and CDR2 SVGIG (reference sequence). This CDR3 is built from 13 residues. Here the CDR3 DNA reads TGTGCCTGGAATGAGAAGGGTGACACTGAAGCTTTCTTT. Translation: CAWNEKGDTEAFF. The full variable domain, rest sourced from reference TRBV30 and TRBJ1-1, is SQTIHQWPATLVQPVGSPLSLECTVEGTSNPNLYWYRQAAGRGLQLLFYSVGIGQISSEVPQNLSASRPQDRQFILSSKKLLLSDSGFYLCAWNEKGDTEAFFGQGTRLTVV.

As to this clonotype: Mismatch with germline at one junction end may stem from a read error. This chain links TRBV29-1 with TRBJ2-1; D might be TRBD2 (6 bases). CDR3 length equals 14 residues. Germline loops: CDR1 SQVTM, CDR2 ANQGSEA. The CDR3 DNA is TGCAGCGCTACGGGGGAAGTGGCCTACTATGAGCAGTTCTTC. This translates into CSATGEVAYYEQFF.

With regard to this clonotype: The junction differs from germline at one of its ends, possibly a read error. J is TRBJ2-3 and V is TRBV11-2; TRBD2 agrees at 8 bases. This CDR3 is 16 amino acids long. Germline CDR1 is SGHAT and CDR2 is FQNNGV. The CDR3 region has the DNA TGTGCCAGCAGTTTAGAGGGACTAGTGTGGACAGATACACAGTATTTT. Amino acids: CASSLEGLVWTDTQYF.

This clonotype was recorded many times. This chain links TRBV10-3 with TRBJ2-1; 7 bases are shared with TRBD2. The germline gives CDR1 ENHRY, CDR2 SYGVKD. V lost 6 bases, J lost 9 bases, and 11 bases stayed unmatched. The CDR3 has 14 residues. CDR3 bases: TGTGCCATCAGCCCCATAAGCGGGAAGGGTGAGCAGTTCTTC. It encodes CAISPISGKGEQFF.

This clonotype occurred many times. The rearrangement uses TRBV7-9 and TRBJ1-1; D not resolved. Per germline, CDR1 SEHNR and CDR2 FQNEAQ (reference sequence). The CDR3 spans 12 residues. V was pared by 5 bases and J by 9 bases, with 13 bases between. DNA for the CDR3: TGTGCCAGCAGCCGAGACATTCTCCAAGCTTTCTTT. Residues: CASSRDILQAFF.

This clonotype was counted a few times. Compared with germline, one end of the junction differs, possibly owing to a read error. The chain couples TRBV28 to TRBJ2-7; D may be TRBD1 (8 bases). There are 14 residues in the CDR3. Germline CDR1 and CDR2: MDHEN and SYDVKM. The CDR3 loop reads CASSNTGGAYEQCF. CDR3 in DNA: TGTGCCAGCAGTAACACAGGGGGGGCGTACGAGCAGTGTTTC.